A single sample is the source of the 2 T cell receptor beta chains below, sequenced in a study of TIL therapy for anti-PD-1-resistant metastatic lung cancer. Time point: pre-treatment sample, taken before nivolumab and TIL therapy. This was the immunoSEQ v3 assay. Sequencing used immunoSEQ multiplex PCR; TCRdb keeps in-frame clones, though not all of them. Found here are some 57,000 clones, over 75% of them singletons; the top ten hold 2.5% to 3%. The input for sequencing was blood, taken at baseline. These receptors were obtained from a person aged 25 to 80 with non-small cell lung cancer.

In DNA form, the CDR3 reads TGTGCCAGCAGTTTATCAGGGTTTTCAGATACGCAGTATTTT. Translating it yields CASSLSGFSDTQYF. This chain uses TRBV6-5 with TRBJ2-3; D perhaps matches TRBD1 (5 bases). CDR3 length: 14 amino acids. Per germline, CDR1 MNHEY and CDR2 SVGAGI. V dropped 4 bases and J dropped 4 bases, with 12 bases sitting between them.

This chain connects TRBV5-4 to TRBJ1-1, with 7 bases identical to TRBD1. The CDR3 length is 14 residues. The germline CDR1 and CDR2 sequences are SGHNT and YYREEE (reference sequence). Trimming cost V 3 bases and J 6 bases; bases outside gene matches: 8. The CDR3 DNA reads TGTGCCAGCAGCTCACCGACAGGGTCCCCTGAAGCTTTCTTT. Encoded protein: CASSSPTGSPEAFF.